Below, one T cell receptor beta chain is given with its context. Its antigen is currently not known. No base qualities exist here, and no much larger clone lies one base off it. Receptors were amplified or captured by the immunoSEQ multiplex PCR assay. TCRdb carries this immuneACCESS record with in-frame sequences only. Its versions omit some clonotypes, under half of them owing to an unresolved V gene in the studies checked, with the rest unexplained. This sample comprises around 76,000 clones, about 93% of them detected only once. The ten largest clones capture roughly 6.2% of the sample. The data originate from a study of control samples from healthy donors and cancer patients (dated by TCRdb to the early 2020s). V is shortened by 5 bases, J by 7 bases, and the region joining them spans 9 bases. The CDR3 measures 11 amino acids from cysteine to phenylalanine. Only CDR3 DNA remains: 33 bases, in frame from the first base. CDR1 and CDR2 are read off the germline V gene (reference sequence) as SEHNR and FQNEAQ.

This TCR came from a woman aged 40-49 years in good health. The sample taken for sequencing was blood. The rearrangement combines TRBV7-9 with TRBJ2-7; the D gene cannot be named for sure. The base sequence is TGTGCCAGCAGCCCTAGGCGGGAGCAGTACTTC. Translated, it gives CASSPRREQYF.